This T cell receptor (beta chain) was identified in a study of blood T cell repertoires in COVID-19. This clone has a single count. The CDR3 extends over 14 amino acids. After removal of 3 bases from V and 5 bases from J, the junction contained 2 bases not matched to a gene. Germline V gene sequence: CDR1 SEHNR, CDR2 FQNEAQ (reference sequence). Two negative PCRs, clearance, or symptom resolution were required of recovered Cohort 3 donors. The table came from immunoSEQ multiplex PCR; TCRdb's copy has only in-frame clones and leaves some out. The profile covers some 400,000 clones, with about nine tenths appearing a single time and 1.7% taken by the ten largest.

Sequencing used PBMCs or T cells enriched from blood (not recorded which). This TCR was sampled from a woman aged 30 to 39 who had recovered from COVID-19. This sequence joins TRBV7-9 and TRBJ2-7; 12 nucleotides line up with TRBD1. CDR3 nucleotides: TGTGCCAGCAGCTTGGGACAGGGGGCGGACGAGCAGTACTTC. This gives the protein CASSLGQGADEQYF.